This T cell receptor beta chain came from a study of blood T cells in healthy people across ages. General observations from the study: Shifts in expanded clonotypes may have been confounded by donor CMV status, which was unknown.

Points on this clonotype: Its antigen remains unknown.

Healthy Caucasian individuals from Russia aged roughly 6 to 95 served as donors. A J-beta primer mix and a sample-barcoded 5' primer were used in a second PCR of roughly 6 to 11 cycles. A minimum of 2.5 million CDR3-containing paired-end reads was obtained for each sample. MiXCR, run by TCRdb on the 5' RACE reads, gives a single entry per CDR3 protein. The data hold 600,000 or so distinct CDR3 sequences, with around half observed a single time. The ends lost 4 bases at V and 9 bases at J; junction bases unmatched: 9. The germline gives CDR1 DFQATT, CDR2 SNEGSKA (reference sequence). The CDR3 runs 15 residues.

The rearrangement links TRBV20-1 to TRBJ1-6; 10 bases are shared with TRBD1. Sequenced material: blood. This TCR derives from an older man in good health. In nucleotides, the CDR3 is TGCAGTGCTATTGTTGGGGACAGGGGAAGTTCACCCCTCCACTTT. Translating gives CSAIVGDRGSSPLHF.